This T cell receptor beta chain was obtained from a study of CD8 T cells in Susac syndrome. The sequenced target, TCR beta, came from blood CD8+ and CD4+ T cells. As for this clonotype: The antigen remains undetermined.

Study-level points and caveats: A relatively small number of individuals underwent TCR sequencing and HLA analysis.

The RNA input was roughly 0.45 to 1 ug, and it was reverse transcribed with random hexamers. Amplification of TCR beta CDR3 used immunoSEQ multiplex PCR across 54 Vbeta and 13 Jbeta. Using its own MiXCR run on the immunoSEQ multiplex PCR reads, TCRdb lists one record per CDR3 protein. The data hold 150,000 to 200,000 distinct CDR3 sequences, with roughly 93% observed a single time. In germline, CDR1 is SQVTM, CDR2 ANQGSEA. Trimming stripped 5 bases from V and 2 bases from J, with 15 bases between. The CDR3 is made up of 14 amino acids. This chain connects TRBV29-1 to TRBJ1-2, with no clear D. Specimen: CD4+ T cells from PBMCs. The clonotype originates from a human donor in good health. This CDR3 is CSVRGNSKNYGYTF. For the CDR3, the DNA is TGCAGCGTTCGGGGTAACAGCAAGAACTATGGCTACACCTTC.